Shown below are 27 T cell receptor beta chains from a single sample sequenced in a study of blood T cell repertoires in COVID-19. The table came from immunoSEQ multiplex PCR; TCRdb's copy has only in-frame clones and leaves some out. The sample consists of roughly 200,000 clones, around 85% of them appearing once. Specimen: peripheral blood. Source of these receptors: a person aged 65 to 85 with COVID-19, enrolled during active disease.

The chain has TRBV19 and TRBJ1-1, with D possibly TRBD1 on 5 matching bases. The germline V gene has CDR1 LNHDA and CDR2 SQIVND (reference sequence). V shed 4 bases and J shed 5 bases, with 20 bases lying between them. The CDR3 is 16 amino acids. CDR3 residues: CASSTMGIRVGTEAFF. The CDR3, as DNA: TGTGCCAGTAGTACCATGGGGATCAGGGTAGGGACTGAAGCTTTCTTT.

The V and J genes are TRBV4-3 and TRBJ2-5, with 12 bases identical to TRBD2. Germline values: CDR1 LGHNA, CDR2 YSLEER. CDR3 length: 15 residues. J gave up 4 bases and V 1 base, and 1 base lay outside the gene matches. CDR3 DNA: TGCGCCAGCAGCCAAGGACTAGCGGGAGCAGAGACCCAGTACTTC. Translated, it gives CASSQGLAGAETQYF.

This chain joins TRBV7-8 and TRBJ1-3, with 7 bases lining up with TRBD1. Trimming took 4 bases from V and 4 from J; bases not matched to a gene: 4. Germline CDR1 and CDR2: SGHVS and FQNEAQ. This CDR3 has 14 amino acids. CDR3 region: CASSSGTVGNTIYF. The CDR3 nucleotides read TGTGCCAGCAGCTCCGGGACAGTCGGAAACACCATATATTTT. The full variable domain, its missing parts supplied by reference TRBV7-8 and TRBJ1-3, is GAGVSQSPRYKVAKRGQDVALRCDPISGHVSLFWYQQALGQGPEFLTYFQNEAQLDKSGLPSDRFFAERPEGSVSTLKIQRTQQEDSAVYLCASSSGTVGNTIYFGEGSWLTVV.

This chain joins TRBV12-3 or TRBV12-4 and TRBJ1-6; a possible D gene is TRBD1 (5 bases). The CDR3 extends over 13 amino acids. V was clipped by 5 bases and J by 14 bases, with 16 bases between them. The CDR3 sequence is CASSLRQIRTLHF. CDR3 DNA: TGTGCCAGCAGTCTAAGACAGATCCGAACCCTCCACTTT.

The CDR3 spells CASSLAYRDSNQPQHF. The CDR3 nucleotides are TGTGCCAGCTCACTTGCCTACAGGGATAGCAATCAGCCCCAGCATTTT. The chain carries TRBV18 and TRBJ1-5, with D possibly matching TRBD1 (6 bases). V shed 4 bases and J shed 0 bases, with 13 bases lying between them. This CDR3 is 16 amino acids long. In germline, CDR1 is KGHSH, CDR2 LQKENI.

The gene calls are TRBV2 and TRBJ1-6; TRBD1 might be the D (5 bases). The germline gives CDR1 SNHLY, CDR2 FYNNEI. V shed 3 bases and J shed 0 bases, with 9 bases lying between them. This CDR3 comprises 16 residues. The CDR3 region has the DNA TGTGCCAGCAGTGATGGGGCCAGCTCCTATAATTCACCCCTCCACTTT. It encodes CASSDGASSYNSPLHF.

V is TRBV5-1 and J is TRBJ2-5, with TRBD2 matching 14 bases. CDR3 length: 15 residues. V lost 7 bases and J lost 7; bases outside the gene matches: 9. Germline loops: CDR1 SGHRS, CDR2 YFSETQ. The CDR3 region has the DNA TGCGCCAGCTCCCAGACTAGCGGGGGGGCTGCGACCCAGTACTTC. Protein product: CASSQTSGGAATQYF.

The chain recombines TRBV28 with TRBJ1-5; 8 nucleotides match TRBD1. Germline CDR1 and CDR2: MDHEN and SYDVKM. Germline trimming cut 5 bases from V and 5 bases from J; bases unmatched to any gene: 5. This CDR3 spans 14 amino acids. The CDR3 region is CASSPQGAHQPQHF. CDR3 bases: TGTGCCAGCAGTCCCCAGGGGGCCCATCAGCCCCAGCATTTT.

The chain joins TRBV11-2 to TRBJ2-1; D is possibly TRBD2 (6 bases). The CDR3 contains 14 residues. Germline CDR1 SGHAT, CDR2 FQNNGV. The V end lost 5 bases, the J end lost 3 bases, and 11 bases lay between the germline ends. The CDR3 DNA sequence: TGTGCCAGCAGCACCCCAGCGGGCTACAATGAGCAGTTCTTC. It codes for CASSTPAGYNEQFF.

The chain links TRBV20-1 to TRBJ2-7, with TRBD1 as a possible D gene (6 bases). From germline, CDR1 is DFQATT and CDR2 SNEGSKA (reference sequence). This CDR3 region has 11 residues. The CDR3 nucleotides are TGCGCCTTAGGGGGAGACTACGAGCAGTACTTC. Translation: CALGGDYEQYF.

This chain connects TRBV5-1 to TRBJ1-2, with a weak D call TRBD1 (6 bases). CDR1 and CDR2 (germline): SGHRS, YFSETQ. The CDR3 has 12 amino acids. The ends were cut back, 4 bases at V and 7 bases at J, with 11 bases in the middle. As DNA, the CDR3 is TGCGCCAGCAGCCAGGGGTCAGGTGGCTACACCTTC. Translation: CASSQGSGGYTF.

The chain employs TRBV5-1 and TRBJ2-7; D is ambiguous. Germline CDR1 SGHRS, CDR2 YFSETQ. This CDR3 is built from 12 residues. The V end was cut by 0 bases, the J end by 5 bases, with 6 bases between. The CDR3 reads CASSLVSDEQYF. CDR3 coding DNA: TGCGCCAGCAGCTTGGTCAGCGACGAGCAGTACTTC.

The chain uses TRBV30 and TRBJ2-1; 7 bases are a match to TRBD2. V shed 2 bases, J shed 5 bases, and the junction held 6 bases outside the gene matches. The germline CDR1 and CDR2 sequences are GTSNPN and SVGIG (reference sequence). The length of the CDR3 is 14 residues. The CDR3 region is CAWSLLARNNEQFF. CDR3 in DNA: TGTGCCTGGAGTCTACTAGCGAGAAACAATGAGCAGTTCTTC.

The chain links TRBV5-6 to TRBJ2-3, with D possibly matching TRBD2 (6 bases). The V end was cut by 4 bases, the J end by 0 bases, with 15 bases between. This CDR3 contains 16 residues. Germline V CDR1 and CDR2: SGHDT, YYEEEE. CDR3 nucleotides: TGTGCCAGCAGCCCACAACTGGGGACTAGCACAGATACGCAGTATTTT. It encodes CASSPQLGTSTDTQYF. The full variable domain, rest sourced from reference TRBV5-6 and TRBJ2-3, is DAGVTQSPTHLIKTRGQQVTLRCSPKSGHDTVSWYQQALGQGPQFIFQYYEEEERQRGNFPDRFSGHQFPNYSSELNVNALLLGDSALYLCASSPQLGTSTDTQYFGPGTRLTVL.

The chain recombines TRBV7-8 with TRBJ2-2; 10 bases match TRBD1. Germline V lookup: CDR1 SGHVS, CDR2 FQNEAQ. Trimming cost V 6 bases and J 2 bases; bases outside gene matches: 6. CDR3 length: 16 residues. CDR3 coding DNA: TGTGCCAGCAGTGATCGGACAGGGGGAAACACCGGGGAGCTGTTTTTT. Encoded protein: CASSDRTGGNTGELFF.

The J gene is TRBJ1-6, the V gene TRBV3-1 (or the pseudogene TRBV3-2), with D uncertain. V was cut by 1 base and J by 7 bases, with 11 bases left in between. Germline CDR1 reads LGHDT; CDR2 reads YNNKEL (reference sequence). CDR3 length: 15 residues. CDR3 region: CASSQATGGNSPLHF. The CDR3 nucleotides read TGTGCCAGCAGCCAAGCAACGGGTGGGAATTCACCCCTCCACTTT.

This clone has a single count. The chain combines TRBV5-1 with TRBJ1-3; the D is unclear. The CDR3 consists of 15 residues. Germline-derived CDR1 and CDR2 are SGHRS and YFSETQ. V was shortened by 0 bases and J by 2 bases, with 9 bases between the two germline ends. For the CDR3, the DNA is TGCGCCAGCAGCTTGGAGTCAGGCCCTGGAAACACCATATATTTT. Its translation: CASSLESGPGNTIYF.

J is TRBJ2-1 and V is TRBV5-1, with TRBD2 as a possible D gene (6 bases). The CDR3 spans 16 residues. V lost 1 base, J lost 0 bases, and 11 bases lay in between. Germline CDR1 SGHRS, CDR2 YFSETQ. The CDR3 reads CASSLSRDLSYNEQFF. CDR3 sequence (DNA): TGCGCCAGCAGCTTGTCGCGGGACCTCTCCTACAATGAGCAGTTCTTC.

The V call is TRBV6-5, the J call TRBJ1-6; 9 nucleotides line up with TRBD1. V lost 7 bases to trimming and J lost 7 bases; unmatched junction nucleotides: 8. This CDR3 is 15 amino acids long. Germline V gives CDR1 MNHEY, CDR2 SVGAGI. CDR3: CASNLRGTGNSPLHF. The CDR3 region has the DNA TGTGCCAGCAACTTACGTGGGACAGGGAATTCACCCCTCCACTTT.

The V call is TRBV9, the J call TRBJ2-3; TRBD1 matches 8 bases. Germline V gene lookup returns CDR1 SGDLS and CDR2 YYNGEE. There are 15 residues in the CDR3. V dropped 2 bases and J dropped 4; count of bases not matched to a gene: 6. CDR3 loop: CASSVTGGNADTQYF. Here the CDR3 DNA reads TGTGCCAGCAGCGTCACAGGGGGAAACGCAGATACGCAGTATTTT.

This rearrangement joins TRBV30 to TRBJ1-6; no reliable D call. Germline V gene data show CDR1 as GTSNPN and CDR2 as SVGIG (reference sequence). V was shortened by 3 bases and J by 8 bases, with 14 bases between the two germline ends. The CDR3 contains 14 residues. The CDR3 region has the DNA TGTGCCTGGAGATCGGATTACCGGGATTCACCCCTCCACTTT. It translates to CAWRSDYRDSPLHF.

The rearrangement links TRBV19 to TRBJ1-3; D unresolved. V gave up 5 bases and J gave up 1 base, with 12 bases separating them. In germline, CDR1 is LNHDA, CDR2 SQIVND (reference sequence). The CDR3 extends over 15 amino acids. This chain's CDR3 is CASSPQSRSGNTIYF. Written as DNA, the CDR3 is TGTGCCAGTAGTCCCCAGTCCCGATCTGGAAACACCATATATTTT.

DNA for the CDR3: TGTGCCAGCAGTGAATTTAGGGGCGTCAACTATGGCTACACCTTC. It is translated as CASSEFRGVNYGYTF. The rearrangement joins TRBV6-1 to TRBJ1-2, with D possibly TRBD1 on 5 matching bases. This CDR3 contains 15 residues. In germline, CDR1 is MNHNS, CDR2 SASEGT. V was shortened by 2 bases and J by 2 bases, with 12 bases between the two germline ends.

The chain employs TRBV7-3 and TRBJ1-6; D is ambiguous. Trimming removed 5 bases from V and 4 bases from J, with 9 bases in between. The CDR3 extends over 14 amino acids. CDR1 and CDR2 from the germline V gene are SGHTA and FQGTGA. This CDR3 is CASSLRGYNSPLHF. The CDR3 nucleotides read TGTGCCAGCAGCCTACGGGGATATAATTCACCCCTCCACTTT. The complete variable domain, with remaining parts taken from reference TRBV7-3 and TRBJ1-6, reads GAGVSQTPSNKVTEKGKYVELRCDPISGHTALYWYRQSLGQGPEFLIYFQGTGAADDSGLPNDRFFAVRPEGSVSTLKIQRTERGDSAVYLCASSLRGYNSPLHFGNGTRLTVT.

This chain uses TRBV28 with TRBJ2-7; D might be TRBD2 (5 bases). V lost 6 bases and J 9 bases, leaving 12 bases between the germline ends. The CDR3 covers 11 residues. From germline, CDR1 is MDHEN and CDR2 SYDVKM. CDR3 loop: CASRDLGGQYF. CDR3 DNA: TGTGCCAGCAGGGACTTAGGTGGGCAGTACTTC.

The rearrangement uses TRBV19 and TRBJ2-5; no clear D gene. Per the germline V gene, CDR1 is LNHDA and CDR2 is SQIVND (reference sequence). V was cut by 5 bases and J by 5 bases, with 9 bases left in between. This CDR3 has 12 amino acids. CDR3 coding DNA: TGTGCCAGTAGTTCAAACTGGGAGACCCAGTACTTC. As protein: CASSSNWETQYF. Complete variable domain (other parts from reference TRBV19 and TRBJ2-5): DGGITQSPKYLFRKEGQNVTLSCEQNLNHDAMYWYRQDPGQGLRLIYYSQIVNDFQKGDIAEGYSVSREKKESFPLTVTSAQKNPTAFYLCASSSNWETQYFGPGTRLLVL.

This chain uses TRBV7-2 with TRBJ1-5; 8 bases are shared with TRBD1. J was trimmed by 2 bases and V by 0 bases; bases with no gene match: 3. Germline CDR1 SGHTA, CDR2 FQGNSA. This CDR3 has 16 residues. The CDR3 nucleotides read TGTGCCAGCAGCTTAGCCGGACAGGGCGGCAATCAGCCCCAGCATTTT. Amino acids: CASSLAGQGGNQPQHF.